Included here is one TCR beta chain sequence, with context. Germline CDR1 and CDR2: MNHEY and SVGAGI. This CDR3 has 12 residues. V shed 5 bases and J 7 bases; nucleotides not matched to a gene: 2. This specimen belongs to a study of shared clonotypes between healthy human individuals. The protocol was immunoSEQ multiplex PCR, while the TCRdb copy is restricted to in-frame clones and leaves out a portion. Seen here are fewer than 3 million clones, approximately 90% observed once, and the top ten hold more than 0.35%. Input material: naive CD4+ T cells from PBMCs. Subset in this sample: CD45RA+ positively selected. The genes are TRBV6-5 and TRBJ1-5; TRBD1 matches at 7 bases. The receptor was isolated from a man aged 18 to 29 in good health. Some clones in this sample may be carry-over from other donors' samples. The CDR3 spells CASSEGGQPQHF. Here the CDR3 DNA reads TGTGCCAGCAGTGAAGGGGGCCAGCCCCAGCATTTT.